This T cell receptor (beta chain) was documented in a study of neurological immune-mediated disorders. Study-level information: Secondary progressive cases numbered 3 among the roughly 34 multiple sclerosis patients, while the other 31 were relapsing-remitting.

This clonotype was counted between two and nine times. Germline CDR1 and CDR2: DFQATT and SNEGSKA (reference sequence). V trimming: 4 bases; J trimming: 7 bases; junction bases outside the gene matches: 12. The CDR3 is made up of 15 amino acids. Time point denoted: longitudinal time-point 1 (baseline). Using its own MiXCR run on the 5' RACE reads, TCRdb lists one record per CDR3 protein. The sample records around 37,000 distinct CDR3 sequences, 3% to 3.5% being singletons. The sample consisted of PBMCs. The clonotype comes from an older woman with multiple sclerosis. V gene TRBV20-1 combines with J gene TRBJ2-2; 7 bases map to TRBD2. For the CDR3, the DNA is TGCAGTGCTAATCCTTCTTCCGGGGGGAACGGGGAGCTGTTTTTT. It is translated as CSANPSSGGNGELFF.